Below are 2 T cell receptor beta chains sequenced from a single sample in a study of technical replicates of blood from a handful of donors. Clones were sequenced by immunoSEQ multiplex PCR, and TCRdb holds only the in-frame ones, with some missing. The sample records 75,000 to 85,000 clones, 90% to 96% being singletons. Sequencing was carried out using T cells isolated from PBMCs. These receptor sequences come from a human donor in good health.

The chain uses TRBV9 and TRBJ1-5; 8 bases are a match to TRBD1. The CDR3 runs to 15 residues. Germline loops: CDR1 SGDLS, CDR2 YYNGEE. V lost 4 bases to trimming and J lost 6 bases; unmatched junction nucleotides: 9. Written as DNA, the CDR3 is TGTGCCAGCAGCCAAATGGGGGACAGGAGTCAGCCCCAGCATTTT. This encodes CASSQMGDRSQPQHF.

The chain combines TRBV19 with TRBJ2-1, with a tentative D call TRBD2 (6 bases). V lost 3 bases and J lost 12, with 21 bases in between. The CDR3 extends over 15 amino acids. The V gene's germline CDR1 is LNHDA and CDR2 SQIVND (reference sequence). The CDR3 here is CASSIRGGSVLGQFF. CDR3 nucleotides: TGTGCCAGTAGTATTAGGGGAGGCTCTGTTTTAGGGCAGTTCTTC.